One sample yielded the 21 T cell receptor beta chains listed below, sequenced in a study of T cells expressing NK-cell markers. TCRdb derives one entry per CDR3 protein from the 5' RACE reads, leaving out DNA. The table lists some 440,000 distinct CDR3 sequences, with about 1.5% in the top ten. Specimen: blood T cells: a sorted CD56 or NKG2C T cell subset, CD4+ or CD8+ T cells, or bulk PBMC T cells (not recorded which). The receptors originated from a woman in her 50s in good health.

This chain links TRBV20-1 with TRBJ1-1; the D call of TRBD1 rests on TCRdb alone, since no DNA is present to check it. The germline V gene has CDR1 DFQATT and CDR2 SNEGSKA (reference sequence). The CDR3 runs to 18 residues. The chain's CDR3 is CSVLGGQGIPLSLLEAFF.

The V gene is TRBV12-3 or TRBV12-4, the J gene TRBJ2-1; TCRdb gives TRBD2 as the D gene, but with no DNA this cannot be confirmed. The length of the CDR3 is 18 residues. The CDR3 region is CASSFRTSGLKTYNEQFF.

The CDR3 sequence is CASSATNARGSEQYF. This chain joins TRBV9 and TRBJ2-7; the TCRdb D gene call, TRBD2, has no DNA to confirm it. The CDR3 spans 15 residues. Germline CDR1 reads SGDLS; CDR2 reads YYNGEE.

The CDR3 region is CASRTGGLEQYF. This chain uses TRBV6-5 with TRBJ2-7; TCRdb calls TRBD1, which cannot be checked without DNA. Germline V gene lookup returns CDR1 MNHEY and CDR2 SVGAGI. The CDR3 sequence is 12 residues long.

The CDR3 region is CASSEWSRGSSYNEQFF. The genes are TRBV2 and TRBJ2-1; no DNA is available, so the TRBD1 call from TCRdb remains unchecked. CDR3 length: 17 residues. Germline CDR1 SNHLY, CDR2 FYNNEI.

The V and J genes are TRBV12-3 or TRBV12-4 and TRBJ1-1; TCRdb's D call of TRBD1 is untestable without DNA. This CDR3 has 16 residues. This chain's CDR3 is CASSPGTGLPTEEAFF.

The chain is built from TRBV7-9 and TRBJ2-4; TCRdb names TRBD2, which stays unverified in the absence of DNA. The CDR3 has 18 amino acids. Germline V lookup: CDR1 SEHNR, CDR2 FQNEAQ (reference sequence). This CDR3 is CASSPGLAGALAKNIQYF. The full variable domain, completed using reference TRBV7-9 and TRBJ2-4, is DTGVSQNPRHKITKRGQNVTFRCDPISEHNRLYWYRQTLGQGPEFLTYFQNEAQLEKSRLLSDRFSAERPKGSFSTLEIQRTEQGDSAMYLCASSPGLAGALAKNIQYFGAGTRLSVL.

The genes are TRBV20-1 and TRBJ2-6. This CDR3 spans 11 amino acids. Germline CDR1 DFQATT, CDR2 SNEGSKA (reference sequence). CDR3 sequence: CSVQGANVLTF.

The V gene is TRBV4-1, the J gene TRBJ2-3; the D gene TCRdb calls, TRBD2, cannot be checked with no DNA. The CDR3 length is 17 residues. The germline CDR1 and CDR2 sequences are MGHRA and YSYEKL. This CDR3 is CASSQEVASGSADTQYF.

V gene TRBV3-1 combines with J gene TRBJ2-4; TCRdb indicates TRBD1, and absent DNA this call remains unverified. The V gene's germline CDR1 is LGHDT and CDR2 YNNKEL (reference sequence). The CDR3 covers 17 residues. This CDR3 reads CASSQGQGFNTKNIQYF.

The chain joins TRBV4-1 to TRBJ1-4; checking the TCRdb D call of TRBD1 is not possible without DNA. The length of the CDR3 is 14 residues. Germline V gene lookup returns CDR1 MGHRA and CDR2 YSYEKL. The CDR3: CASSQGTGGEKLFF.

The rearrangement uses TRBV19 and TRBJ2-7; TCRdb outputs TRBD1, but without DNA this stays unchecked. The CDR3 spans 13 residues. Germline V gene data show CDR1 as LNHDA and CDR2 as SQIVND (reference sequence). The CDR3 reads CASRDRGAYEQYF. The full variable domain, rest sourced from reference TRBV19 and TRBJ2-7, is DGGITQSPKYLFRKEGQNVTLSCEQNLNHDAMYWYRQDPGQGLRLIYYSQIVNDFQKGDIAEGYSVSREKKESFPLTVTSAQKNPTAFYLCASRDRGAYEQYFGPGTRLTVT.

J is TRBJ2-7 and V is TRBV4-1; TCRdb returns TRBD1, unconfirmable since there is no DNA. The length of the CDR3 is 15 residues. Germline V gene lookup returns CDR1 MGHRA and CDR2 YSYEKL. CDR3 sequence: CASSREGQASYEQYF.

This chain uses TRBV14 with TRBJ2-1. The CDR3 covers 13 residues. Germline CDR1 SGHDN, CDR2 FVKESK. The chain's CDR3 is CASSQDLRSEQFF.

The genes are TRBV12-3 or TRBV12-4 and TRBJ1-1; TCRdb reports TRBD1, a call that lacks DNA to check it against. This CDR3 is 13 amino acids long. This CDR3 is CASSFPGHTEAFF.

Here the CDR3 reads CASSVGGRASEQYF. J is TRBJ2-7 and V is TRBV2. Germline V gene sequence: CDR1 SNHLY, CDR2 FYNNEI. The CDR3 is 14 residues long. Full variable domain (remainder filled in from reference TRBV2 and TRBJ2-7): EPEVTQTPSHQVTQMGQEVILRCVPISNHLYFYWYRQILGQKVEFLVSFYNNEISEKSEIFDDQFSVERPDGSNFTLKIRSTKLEDSAMYFCASSVGGRASEQYFGPGTRLTVT.

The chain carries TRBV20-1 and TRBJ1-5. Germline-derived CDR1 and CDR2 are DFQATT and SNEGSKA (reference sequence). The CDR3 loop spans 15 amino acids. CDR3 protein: CSASMGGRGNQPQHF.

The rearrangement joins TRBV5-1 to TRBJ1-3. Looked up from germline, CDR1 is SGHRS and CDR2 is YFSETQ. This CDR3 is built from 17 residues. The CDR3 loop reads CASSWTTVDVSGNTIYF.

The CDR3 loop reads CASSWGGPQFF. V is TRBV5-1 and J is TRBJ2-1; without DNA, the TCRdb call of TRBD2 cannot be checked. Germline CDR1 and CDR2: SGHRS and YFSETQ. This CDR3 has 11 amino acids.

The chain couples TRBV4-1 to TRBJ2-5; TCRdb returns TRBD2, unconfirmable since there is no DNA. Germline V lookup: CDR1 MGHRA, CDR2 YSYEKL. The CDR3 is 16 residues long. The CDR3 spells CASSQDGTGDLETQYF.

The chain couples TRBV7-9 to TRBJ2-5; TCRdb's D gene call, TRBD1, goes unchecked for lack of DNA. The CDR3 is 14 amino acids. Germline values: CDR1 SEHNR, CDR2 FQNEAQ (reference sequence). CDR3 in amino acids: CASSLMGPQETQYF.